This section outlines one TCR beta chain sequence together with its context. Its antigen is unidentified. CDR1 and CDR2 from the germline V gene are SNHLY and FYNNEI. The CDR3 extends over 15 amino acids. Trimming removed 3 bases from V and 5 bases from J, with 14 bases in between. This sample is drawn from a study of cytomegalovirus exposure and HLA in healthy donors. With 60 Vbeta and 13 Jbeta primers, the PCR was carried out. Clones were sequenced by immunoSEQ multiplex PCR, and TCRdb holds only the in-frame ones, with some missing. The table lists some 120,000 clones, roughly 77% of them singletons. Overall study results and limits: Later work showed greater clonal expansion in HLA-associated TCR beta chains than in equally common others. The classifier reportedly diagnosed cytomegalovirus status with high sensitivity and specificity. Researchers reported in a later analysis that a missense DCLRE1C variant was tied to TCR beta V- and J-gene trimming.

The TCR originated in a man aged 35 to 55 in good health and CMV-seronegative. Sequencing was performed on PBMCs. The V call is TRBV2, the J call TRBJ1-5; a weak D match, TRBD1 (5 bases). The CDR3 bases are TGTGCCAGCAGTGACTCGGGGGACGATTATCAGCCCCAGCATTTT. It encodes CASSDSGDDYQPQHF.